This entry concerns a single TCR beta chain. The sample comes from a study of blood T cell repertoires in COVID-19. For the study at large: The United States, Italy and Spain were the sources of the acute and convalescent COVID-19 samples. Sample material is recorded as cDNA or gDNA derived from T cells, B-cell-depleted T cells, or PBMCs.

This CDR3 region has 14 residues. The germline V gene has CDR1 LGHDT and CDR2 YNNKEL (reference sequence). The V gene end was trimmed by 4 bases and the J gene end by 5 bases; junction bases not matched to a gene: 6. Study processing details: Counts of nucleated cells, estimated from reference gene primer amplification, were obtained. Using immunoSEQ multiplex PCR, the repertoire was profiled, and TCRdb retains in-frame clones only, with some absent. The V and J calls and clone size come from that table; D and trimming were worked out from the DNA. Altogether 340,000 or so clones are present, roughly 84% being singletons, with the ten largest covering 1%.

The chain links TRBV3-1 (or the pseudogene TRBV3-2) to TRBJ1-1, with 8 bases matching TRBD1. This TCR came from a man aged 45 to 65 with active or convalescent COVID-19. The sample consisted of peripheral blood. DNA for the CDR3: TGTGCCAGCAGCCCCCTGGACAGGGAGACTGAAGCTTTCTTT. Its translation: CASSPLDRETEAFF.